This TCR beta chain derives from a study of tumor-infiltrating lymphocytes in primary liver carcinoma. Study findings and constraints: Since the samples were bulk and unsorted, the CD4+ and CD8+ repertoires were not compared. Tumor specimens were characterized by a significantly higher top-250-clone fraction than blood (p = 0.039).

This clonotype was seen a few times. The target antigen is unknown. The researchers obtained blood RNA from unsorted whole blood and also extracted germline DNA. V lost 5 bases, J lost 4 bases, and 14 bases lay in between. CDR3 length: 14 residues. CDR1 and CDR2 (germline): SGHNT, YENEEA. The template, 500 ng total RNA, yielded TCR beta cDNA made with a constant-region primer. Each TCR beta library was derived from three nested multiplex PCR rounds that employed slightly modified ARM-PCR. In the first two PCR rounds, TRBV1-TRBV30 forward primers were paired with a C-beta reverse primer, and each round lasted around 10 cycles. TCRdb passed the multiplex PCR reads through MiXCR, listing each CDR3 protein once. The data hold hundreds of thousands of distinct CDR3 sequences, with 55% to 65% observed a single time.

The clonotype was recovered from a man aged 35 to 55 with primary liver carcinoma and hepatitis B virus infection. Sequencing was done on a sample of peripheral blood. The chain is built from TRBV11-3 and TRBJ1-1, with a tentative D call TRBD1 (6 bases). The CDR3 region has the DNA TGTGCCAGCAGCGCGGGTAGGGGGGCCACTGAAGCTTTCTTT. It translates to CASSAGRGATEAFF.